The clone carrying this T cell receptor beta chain has a handful of counts. Its antigen is still unknown. TCRdb ran MiXCR on the reads and lists one entry per CDR3 protein. In the table there are 250,000 or so distinct CDR3 sequences, over 15% of which are singletons. These data come from a study of T cell repertoires in cytomegalovirus infection. About the research overall: Both CMV infection and a matching HLA type were indicated by public TCR beta signatures. Points from the study as a whole: Identification of carriers of CMV plus the relevant HLA was achieved through cumulative public TCR beta family frequency. Dominating the ex vivo response were HLA-C-restricted CMV-specific TCR beta clonotypes.

The J segment lost 5 bases and the V segment lost 2 bases, leaving 11 bases of the junction unmatched. The CDR3 totals 16 residues. Germline V lookup: CDR1 SNHLY, CDR2 FYNNEI. This TCR came from a human donor in good health (CMV status not recorded). Some clones in this sample may be carry-over from other donors' samples. This chain links TRBV2 with TRBJ2-5; 7 bases are shared with TRBD1. The sample comprised CD8+ T cells from PBMCs. CDR3 nucleotides: TGTGCCAGCAGTGAATGGGACAGTCCCCCCGGGGAGACCCAGTACTTC. This encodes CASSEWDSPPGETQYF.